A single sample gave rise to the 27 T cell receptor beta chains below, sequenced in a study of CD8+ T cells in alopecia areata. Once RNA had been extracted, it was reverse transcribed into cDNA to act as the sequencing template. Clones were sequenced by immunoSEQ multiplex PCR, and TCRdb holds only the in-frame ones, with some missing. The sample includes around 150,000 clones, less than 65% seen only once; the top ten take approximately 34%. Sample: CD8+ T cells sorted from blood. All receptors derive from a human donor in good health.

This chain joins TRBV7-8 and TRBJ2-3, with D possibly TRBD2 on 5 matching bases. This CDR3 contains 14 residues. The germline V gene has CDR1 SGHVS and CDR2 FQNEAQ. The V and J ends lost 4 bases and 5 bases respectively, with 13 bases between them. CDR3 nucleotides: TGTGCCAGCAGCTCCTCGAGGGTCATAGATACGCAGTATTTT. It translates to CASSSSRVIDTQYF.

The V gene is TRBV10-3, the J gene TRBJ1-1, with D perhaps TRBD1 (5 bases). Trimming cost V 10 bases and J 3 bases, with 18 bases left between them. This CDR3 is 14 amino acids long. From germline, CDR1 is ENHRY and CDR2 SYGVKD. The CDR3, as DNA: TGTGCCAACTGGGACGGATGGGTGGACACTGAAGCTTTCTTT. Protein sequence: CANWDGWVDTEAFF.

The chain recombines TRBV7-2 with TRBJ2-7, with D possibly being TRBD1 (5 bases). The germline CDR1 and CDR2 sequences are SGHTA and FQGNSA. This CDR3 is built from 13 residues. V was trimmed by 6 bases and J by 3 bases, leaving 12 bases between them. This chain's CDR3 is CASSQGVFYEQYF. The CDR3 DNA sequence: TGTGCCAGCAGTCAAGGGGTATTCTACGAGCAGTACTTC.

The genes are TRBV5-1 and TRBJ2-7; D perhaps matches TRBD1 (6 bases). V gave up 7 bases and J gave up 5 bases, with 16 bases separating them. From germline, CDR1 is SGHRS and CDR2 YFSETQ. There are 13 residues in the CDR3. CDR3 sequence: CASYGGGQHEQYF. Written as DNA, the CDR3 is TGCGCCAGCTACGGAGGAGGACAGCACGAGCAGTACTTC.

The chain carries TRBV29-1 and TRBJ1-1; D gene uncertain. V lost 5 bases, J lost 3 bases, and 4 bases lay in between. The CDR3 consists of 10 residues. Germline V lookup: CDR1 SQVTM, CDR2 ANQGSEA. The CDR3 loop reads CSVLHTEAFF. For the CDR3, the DNA is TGCAGCGTTCTCCACACTGAAGCTTTCTTT.

In its sample, this clone was seen a few times. The rearrangement uses TRBV2 and TRBJ2-5; the D gene could be TRBD1 or TRBD2 (6 bases each). CDR3 length equals 16 residues. Looked up from germline, CDR1 is SNHLY and CDR2 is FYNNEI. V was cut by 4 bases and J by 0 bases, with 15 bases left in between. In DNA form, the CDR3 reads TGTGCCAGCAGTGGGTCTGAAGGGGGGTACCAAGAGACCCAGTACTTC. It translates to CASSGSEGGYQETQYF.

The sample holds a few counts of this clone. The chain has TRBV25-1 and TRBJ2-7; 9 nucleotides agree with TRBD1. Per germline, CDR1 MGHDK and CDR2 SYGVNS. V dropped 4 bases and J dropped 0; count of bases not matched to a gene: 4. The CDR3 loop spans 15 amino acids. This chain's CDR3 is CASSVGTGISYEQYF. As DNA, the CDR3 is TGTGCCAGCAGTGTAGGGACAGGGATCTCCTACGAGCAGTACTTC.

This chain uses TRBV10-3 with TRBJ1-5; D remains ambiguous. The ends were cut back, 0 bases at V and 6 bases at J, with 3 bases in the middle. The germline V gene has CDR1 ENHRY and CDR2 SYGVKD. This CDR3 contains 12 residues. The CDR3 sequence is CAISESFQPQHF. CDR3 nucleotide sequence: TGTGCCATCAGTGAGTCTTTTCAGCCCCAGCATTTT.

V gene TRBV29-1 combines with J gene TRBJ2-7, with 9 bases aligning to TRBD1. Germline values: CDR1 SQVTM, CDR2 ANQGSEA. CDR3 size: 13 residues. With 5 bases clipped from V and 4 bases from J, the junction kept 6 bases outside the gene matches. The CDR3 sequence is CSVWGGQGYEQYF. The CDR3 bases are TGCAGCGTTTGGGGGGGACAGGGTTACGAGCAGTACTTC.

V is TRBV5-4 and J is TRBJ1-2; TRBD1 matches at 9 bases. The V gene end was trimmed by 4 bases and the J gene end by 4 bases; junction bases not matched to a gene: 11. The germline V gene encodes CDR1 SGHNT and CDR2 YYREEE (reference sequence). This CDR3 spans 16 amino acids. The CDR3 region has the DNA TGTGCCAGCAGCCCAAGCCCGGGACAGGGCGTCTATGGCTACACCTTC. Translated, it gives CASSPSPGQGVYGYTF.

The gene calls are TRBV4-1 and TRBJ2-1; no firm D call. Germline CDR1 MGHRA, CDR2 YSYEKL. The CDR3 is made up of 13 amino acids. V dropped 4 bases and J dropped 3 bases, with 7 bases sitting between them. As DNA, the CDR3 is TGCGCCAGCAGCCCACCCGGCTACAATGAGCAGTTCTTC. Translation gives CASSPPGYNEQFF.

This clone turned up a few times. The rearrangement links TRBV27 to TRBJ2-7, with D uncertain. CDR3 length: 15 amino acids. Trimming removed 4 bases at V and 1 base at J, with 14 bases between. CDR1 and CDR2 (germline): MNHEY, SMNVEV (reference sequence). CDR3 loop: CASSSTGPPSYEQYF. The CDR3 bases are TGTGCCAGCAGTTCGACCGGTCCCCCTTCCTACGAGCAGTACTTC.

This chain links TRBV6-5 with TRBJ2-7; D possibly matches TRBD1 or TRBD2 (6 bases each). The length of the CDR3 is 14 residues. Deletions cut 4 bases from V and 3 bases from J, with 13 bases between. Germline CDR1 MNHEY, CDR2 SVGAGI. The CDR3 loop reads CASSLGGLHYEQYF. The CDR3 coding sequence is TGTGCCAGCAGTTTAGGGGGACTTCACTACGAGCAGTACTTC.

The chain employs TRBV27 and TRBJ1-2, with 10 bases matching TRBD1. Germline lookup yields CDR1 MNHEY and CDR2 SMNVEV (reference sequence). This CDR3 contains 15 residues. V gave up 3 bases and J gave up 1 base; unmatched junction bases: 2. The DNA of the CDR3 is TGTGCCAGCAGTTTGACAGGGGGCCTTAACTATGGCTACACCTTC. Translating it yields CASSLTGGLNYGYTF.

The chain combines TRBV11-2 with TRBJ2-2; 8 bases are a match to TRBD1. This CDR3 has 14 residues. Germline V lookup: CDR1 SGHAT, CDR2 FQNNGV. The trim removed 4 bases at V and 6 bases at J, leaving 4 bases unmatched. The CDR3 protein is CASSSLQGAGELFF. CDR3 nucleotides: TGTGCCAGCAGCTCTCTACAGGGGGCCGGGGAGCTGTTTTTT.

The chain uses TRBV25-1 and TRBJ2-7, with TRBD2 identical over 7 bases. The ends lost 0 bases at V and 4 bases at J; junction bases unmatched: 6. Germline loops: CDR1 MGHDK, CDR2 SYGVNS. The CDR3 sequence is 15 residues long. The CDR3 DNA sequence: TGTGCCAGCAGTGAATACTTGGGGGAGGGGTACGAGCAGTACTTC. This gives the protein CASSEYLGEGYEQYF.

The chain links TRBV7-9 to TRBJ2-1, with D uncertain. V lost 4 bases and J lost 10, with 11 bases in between. CDR3 length: 12 amino acids. CDR1 is SEHNR and CDR2 is FQNEAQ in the germline V gene (reference sequence). This CDR3 is CASSYILGEQFF. As DNA, the CDR3 is TGTGCCAGCAGCTACATCCTCGGGGAGCAGTTCTTC. The variable domain in full, with the rest retrieved from reference TRBV7-9 and TRBJ2-1, is DTGVSQNPRHKITKRGQNVTFRCDPISEHNRLYWYRQTLGQGPEFLTYFQNEAQLEKSRLLSDRFSAERPKGSFSTLEIQRTEQGDSAMYLCASSYILGEQFFGPGTRLTVL.

The chain is built from TRBV29-1 and TRBJ2-2; 10 bases map to TRBD2. The CDR3 length is 14 residues. V shed 5 bases and J 6 bases; nucleotides not matched to a gene: 6. In germline, CDR1 is SQVTM, CDR2 ANQGSEA. The CDR3, as DNA: TGCAGCGTTTTCCCTAGCGGGAGTGCCGGGGAGCTGTTTTTT. Translating gives CSVFPSGSAGELFF.

V usage is TRBV27 and J usage is TRBJ2-3; 8 bases are shared with TRBD1. CDR1 is MNHEY, CDR2 SMNVEV, per germline (reference sequence). V shed 6 bases and J 6 bases; nucleotides not matched to a gene: 14. The CDR3 consists of 16 residues. The CDR3 DNA reads TGTGCCAGCAGAAGGACAGGGTGGTTCATATGGGATACGCAGTATTTT. Its translation: CASRRTGWFIWDTQYF.

This clone was counted between two and nine times. The chain couples TRBV28 to TRBJ2-3, with 7 bases aligning to TRBD2. The CDR3 length is 16 residues. The ends lost 7 bases at V and 2 bases at J; junction bases unmatched: 12. Germline CDR1 MDHEN, CDR2 SYDVKM. CDR3 residues: CASTRPAGVTTDTQYF. CDR3 DNA: TGTGCCAGCACCCGGCCGGCGGGAGTCACCACAGATACGCAGTATTTT.

In this sample, this clone turned up a few times. This chain joins TRBV29-1 and TRBJ2-3; D not resolved. Germline V gene sequence: CDR1 SQVTM, CDR2 ANQGSEA. V lost 1 base and J lost 6, with 11 bases in between. CDR3 length: 13 residues. CDR3 in amino acids: CSVEGGTVDTQYF. Here the CDR3 DNA reads TGCAGCGTTGAAGGGGGTACAGTGGATACGCAGTATTTT.

This clone was counted between two and nine times. The chain carries TRBV11-2 and TRBJ2-7, with 12 bases identical to TRBD1. Losses at the gene ends were 5 bases for V and 7 bases for J; bases not matched to a gene: 9. This CDR3 has 15 amino acids. Germline CDR1 reads SGHAT; CDR2 reads FQNNGV. The CDR3 DNA follows: TGTGCCAGCAGCGGAGGGACAGGGGGCGCTTGGGAGCAGTACTTC. This encodes CASSGGTGGAWEQYF.

This clone has a single count. The chain recombines TRBV29-1 with TRBJ2-1, with 8 nucleotides matching TRBD2. Germline lookup yields CDR1 SQVTM and CDR2 ANQGSEA. The CDR3 runs to 16 residues. The V and J ends lost 2 bases and 2 bases, in that order; junction bases with no gene match: 8. The CDR3 DNA reads as TGCAGCGTTGAACGCCGAGCGGGAGCTGCCTACAATGAGCAGTTCTTC. Translated: CSVERRAGAAYNEQFF.

This chain uses TRBV6-6 with TRBJ2-5; TRBD2 matches at 14 bases. Germline assignment: CDR1 MNHNY and CDR2 SVGAGI (reference sequence). The junction had 6 bases not matched to a gene; V was cut back by 5 bases and J by 4 bases. This CDR3 has 16 residues. The CDR3, as DNA: TGTGCCAGCAGTGTCATGGGACTAGCGGGAGTAGAGACCCAGTACTTC. It encodes CASSVMGLAGVETQYF.

This clone was detected only a few times. This chain joins TRBV27 and TRBJ2-7; TRBD1 matches at 8 bases. This CDR3 comprises 14 residues. Germline V CDR1 and CDR2: MNHEY, SMNVEV (reference sequence). V was pared by 3 bases and J by 3 bases, with 4 bases of the junction left unmatched. Here the CDR3 reads CASSFSGQGYEQYF. CDR3 coding DNA: TGTGCCAGCAGTTTCTCCGGACAGGGCTACGAGCAGTACTTC.

The genes are TRBV28 and TRBJ1-1, with a possible D match to TRBD1 (6 bases). Trimming stripped 5 bases from V and 4 bases from J, with 14 bases between. Germline-derived CDR1 and CDR2 are MDHEN and SYDVKM. This CDR3 has 14 residues. The CDR3 protein is CASSPTGAVTEAFF. The CDR3 DNA is TGTGCCAGCAGTCCAACGGGGGCTGTCACTGAAGCTTTCTTT.

The chain couples TRBV30 to TRBJ2-1; weak D call: TRBD2 (5 bases). CDR1 is GTSNPN and CDR2 is SVGIG in the germline V gene (reference sequence). The CDR3 extends over 13 amino acids. Trimming pared 5 bases from V and 9 bases from J, leaving 17 bases between. The CDR3 protein is CAWAGSRGSEQFF. DNA for the CDR3: TGTGCCTGGGCAGGTTCACGAGGGAGTGAGCAGTTCTTC.